The 28 T cell receptor beta chains below were found in one sample sequenced in a study of identifying expanded T cells in peripheral blood. Clones were sequenced by immunoSEQ multiplex PCR, and TCRdb holds only the in-frame ones, with some missing. The table lists about 91,000 clones, 88% of them singletons. Sequences were obtained from blood. These receptors all stem from a person aged 18 to 75 in good health.

CDR3 bases: TGTGCCAGCAGCGCCCCCCCGAACACCGGGGAGCTGTTTTTT. Translating it yields CASSAPPNTGELFF. The chain recombines TRBV9 with TRBJ2-2; D uncertain. CDR1 is SGDLS and CDR2 is YYNGEE in the germline V gene. The V and J ends lost 3 bases and 0 bases respectively, with 6 bases between them. The CDR3 has 14 amino acids.

This chain links TRBV19 with TRBJ1-2; TRBD1 matches at 7 bases. V trimming: 5 bases; J trimming: 2 bases; junction bases outside the gene matches: 5. The length of the CDR3 is 14 residues. Germline CDR1 and CDR2: LNHDA and SQIVND (reference sequence). This chain's CDR3 is CASSAGQVNYGYTF. The CDR3 coding sequence is TGTGCCAGTAGTGCAGGACAGGTCAACTATGGCTACACCTTC.

The chain combines TRBV6-4 with TRBJ2-7; 8 bases fit TRBD1. Per the germline V gene, CDR1 is MRHNA and CDR2 is SNTAGT. This CDR3 contains 13 residues. With V trimmed by 0 bases and J by 6 bases, 1 base remained unmatched. The CDR3 nucleotides are TGTGCCAGCAGTGACTCAGACAGGGGCGAGCAGTACTTC. It yields the protein CASSDSDRGEQYF.

The V gene is TRBV5-6, the J gene TRBJ2-6; D might be TRBD2 (6 bases). The CDR3 runs 16 residues. Germline values: CDR1 SGHDT, CDR2 YYEEEE. With 5 bases removed from V and 0 bases from J, the gap between germline ends came to 12 bases. The CDR3 coding sequence is TGTGCCAGCAGTCCGGAGGGGAACTCTGGGGCCAACGTCCTGACTTTC. Residues: CASSPEGNSGANVLTF.

This clone was observed a handful of times. V is TRBV30 and J is TRBJ1-2, with D possibly TRBD1 on 5 matching bases. Germline V lookup: CDR1 GTSNPN, CDR2 SVGIG (reference sequence). V lost 1 base, J lost 4 bases, and 10 bases lay in between. CDR3 length: 13 amino acids. In DNA form, the CDR3 reads TGTGCCTGGAGTGCGTATAGGGGCTATGGCTACACCTTC. Translating gives CAWSAYRGYGYTF.

This chain links TRBV11-2 with TRBJ1-4; D call uncertain. Germline V lookup: CDR1 SGHAT, CDR2 FQNNGV. The CDR3 length is 13 residues. Trimming shortened V by 5 bases and J by 4 bases, and 8 bases separated the two germline ends. CDR3 bases: TGTGCCAGCAGCCACGGGATTAATGAAAAACTGTTTTTT. Translating it yields CASSHGINEKLFF.

The genes are TRBV7-9 and TRBJ2-3; D remains ambiguous. This CDR3 is 14 amino acids long. The ends were cut back, 7 bases at V and 2 bases at J, with 13 bases in the middle. The germline gives CDR1 SEHNR, CDR2 FQNEAQ (reference sequence). The CDR3 here is CASNPRIATDTQYF. In DNA form, the CDR3 reads TGTGCCAGCAACCCCCGAATAGCCACAGATACGCAGTATTTT. The entire variable domain, with the rest obtained from reference TRBV7-9 and TRBJ2-3, is as follows: DTGVSQNPRHKITKRGQNVTFRCDPISEHNRLYWYRQTLGQGPEFLTYFQNEAQLEKSRLLSDRFSAERPKGSFSTLEIQRTEQGDSAMYLCASNPRIATDTQYFGPGTRLTVL.

The chain recombines TRBV18 with TRBJ1-2; D call uncertain. Trimming removed 3 bases from V and 0 bases from J, with 2 bases in between. Germline V lookup: CDR1 KGHSH, CDR2 LQKENI. CDR3 length: 12 residues. The CDR3 here is CASSPSNYGYTF. CDR3 in DNA: TGTGCCAGCTCACCTTCTAACTATGGCTACACCTTC.

J is TRBJ2-3 and V is TRBV10-3, with 10 positions matching TRBD2. V dropped 2 bases and J dropped 7; count of bases not matched to a gene: 6. From germline, CDR1 is ENHRY and CDR2 SYGVKD. This CDR3 is built from 15 residues. As DNA, the CDR3 is TGTGCCATCAGTGAGGGTCTAGCGGGAGAGTATACGCAGTATTTT. Its protein is CAISEGLAGEYTQYF.

Concerning this clone itself: One base away lies a much larger clone, so this may be a sequencing read error. This chain uses TRBV6-1 with TRBJ2-1, with 12 bases matching TRBD2. The J segment lost 6 bases and the V segment lost 3 bases, leaving 3 bases of the junction unmatched. There are 15 residues in the CDR3. Germline V lookup: CDR1 MNHNS, CDR2 SASEGT. CDR3 sequence (DNA): TGTGCCAGCAGTGACTCTAGCGGGGGGGCCAATGAGCAGTTCTTC. This translates into CASSDSSGGANEQFF.

V gene TRBV29-1 combines with J gene TRBJ2-1; TRBD2 agrees at 9 bases. V was clipped by 5 bases and J by 7 bases; unmatched bases: 9. Germline CDR1 SQVTM, CDR2 ANQGSEA. The CDR3 runs to 14 residues. The CDR3 nucleotides read TGCAGCGTTTTCGAGCGGGAGGCCATTAATGAGCAGTTCTTC. Protein: CSVFEREAINEQFF.

This chain joins TRBV28 and TRBJ2-4; no clear D gene. CDR3 length: 14 amino acids. Germline V lookup: CDR1 MDHEN, CDR2 SYDVKM. The V and J ends lost 6 bases and 7 bases respectively, with 16 bases between them. The DNA of the CDR3 is TGTGCCAGCAGCCTAAGGTCCTTTCTGAACATTCAGTACTTC. Its translation: CASSLRSFLNIQYF.

This clone was observed once. The V and J genes are TRBV7-9 and TRBJ1-1, with D unclear. Looked up from germline, CDR1 is SEHNR and CDR2 is FQNEAQ (reference sequence). The CDR3 totals 13 residues. V lost 1 base, J lost 6 bases, and 9 bases lay in between. CDR3: CASSLGGLSEAFF. As DNA, the CDR3 is TGTGCCAGCAGCTTAGGTGGGTTGTCTGAAGCTTTCTTT.

This clone was detected only a few times. V usage is TRBV19 and J usage is TRBJ2-7, with a weak D call TRBD2 (6 bases). The CDR3 consists of 16 residues. V dropped 5 bases and J dropped 3 bases, with 20 bases sitting between them. Germline V gene data show CDR1 as LNHDA and CDR2 as SQIVND (reference sequence). The CDR3 bases are TGTGCCAGTAGTCCGCCCCCTCGGGGACTTTACTACGAGCAGTACTTC. It codes for CASSPPPRGLYYEQYF.

The chain combines TRBV4-2 with TRBJ2-5; no reliable D call. V lost 0 bases and J 3 bases, leaving 8 bases between the germline ends. Germline V gene sequence: CDR1 LGHNA, CDR2 YNFKEQ. This CDR3 contains 14 residues. DNA of the CDR3: TGTGCCAGCAGCCAAGATTGGGCAGAAGAGACCCAGTACTTC. Encoded protein: CASSQDWAEETQYF.

The V call is TRBV28, the J call TRBJ1-2, with D possibly matching TRBD1 (6 bases). The length of the CDR3 is 16 residues. Germline V gives CDR1 MDHEN, CDR2 SYDVKM. Trimming stripped 2 bases from V and 5 bases from J, with 18 bases between. The CDR3 protein is CASSLSVRQANYGYTF. The CDR3 DNA reads TGTGCCAGCAGTTTAAGCGTGCGACAGGCGAATTATGGCTACACCTTC.

V usage is TRBV7-8 and J usage is TRBJ1-5; D not certain. The CDR3 is made up of 15 amino acids. Germline CDR1 SGHVS, CDR2 FQNEAQ. Trimming took 2 bases from V and 2 from J, leaving 10 bases between them. CDR3 sequence reads: CASSLKTGGNQPQHF. For the CDR3, the DNA is TGTGCCAGCAGCTTAAAGACTGGGGGCAATCAGCCCCAGCATTTT.

As DNA, the CDR3 is TGTGCCAGCTCACCAGCGGTTACGGGGGCGGGTAGGAATTCACCCCTCCACTTT. Protein product: CASSPAVTGAGRNSPLHF. This chain joins TRBV18 and TRBJ1-6, with D perhaps matching TRBD1 (6 bases). Germline loops: CDR1 KGHSH, CDR2 LQKENI. The ends were cut back, 2 bases at V and 7 bases at J, with 21 bases in the middle. CDR3 length equals 18 residues.

The chain is built from TRBV7-2 and TRBJ1-4; 7 nucleotides align to TRBD1. V lost 6 bases, J lost 8 bases, and 12 bases stayed unmatched. Germline CDR1 reads SGHTA; CDR2 reads FQGNSA. The CDR3 spans 15 residues. Here the CDR3 reads CASSSTTGSREKLFF. CDR3 sequence (DNA): TGTGCCAGCAGTTCTACGACAGGGAGTCGGGAAAAACTGTTTTTT.

This clone occurred a few times. The sample holds other DNA sequences that translate to the same CDR3. This chain uses TRBV28 with TRBJ2-7; tentative D call: TRBD2 (5 bases). V was clipped by 4 bases and J by 6 bases, with 7 bases between them. The length of the CDR3 is 11 residues. Germline-derived CDR1 and CDR2 are MDHEN and SYDVKM. The CDR3 DNA sequence: TGTGCCAGCAGTTGGGAGCGCGAGCAGTACTTC. Translated, it gives CASSWEREQYF.

The table lists this clone with a few counts. The gene calls are TRBV5-1 and TRBJ1-2; 8 positions match TRBD1. CDR1 SGHRS and CDR2 YFSETQ come from the germline V gene. V trimming: 0 bases; J trimming: 6 bases; junction bases outside the gene matches: 1. The length of the CDR3 is 13 residues. The DNA for the CDR3 is TGCGCCAGCAGCTTGGCAGGGGGCGATGGCTACACCTTC. It translates to CASSLAGGDGYTF.

The chain recombines TRBV30 with TRBJ1-5, with TRBD1 matching 7 bases. The CDR3 covers 15 residues. Trimming took 1 base from V and 7 from J; bases not matched to a gene: 10. Germline CDR1 GTSNPN, CDR2 SVGIG (reference sequence). Here the CDR3 DNA reads TGTGCCTGGAGTGATCGACAGGGACTGCCCCAGCCCCAGCATTTT. It codes for CAWSDRQGLPQPQHF.

The V call is TRBV6-4, the J call TRBJ2-6; tentatively, D is TRBD1 (5 bases). V lost 5 bases to trimming and J lost 2 bases, with 25 bases between them. The CDR3 has 20 residues. CDR1 MRHNA and CDR2 SNTAGT come from the germline V gene. Written as DNA, the CDR3 is TGTGCCAGCAGTCCAAAGGAACGTACAGGCATGGCTACTGGGGCCAACGTCCTGACTTTC. Amino acid sequence: CASSPKERTGMATGANVLTF.

V gene TRBV2 combines with J gene TRBJ2-7; perhaps TRBD2 as D (6 bases). The V and J ends lost 2 bases and 6 bases respectively, with 20 bases between them. The CDR3 length is 16 residues. Germline CDR1 SNHLY, CDR2 FYNNEI. CDR3 coding DNA: TGTGCCAGCAGTGAACTCCCCACCGGGGGTTATGGCGAGCAGTACTTC. It translates to CASSELPTGGYGEQYF. The variable domain in full, with the rest retrieved from reference TRBV2 and TRBJ2-7, is EPEVTQTPSHQVTQMGQEVILRCVPISNHLYFYWYRQILGQKVEFLVSFYNNEISEKSEIFDDQFSVERPDGSNFTLKIRSTKLEDSAMYFCASSELPTGGYGEQYFGPGTRLTVT.

In its sample, this clone was seen a few times. The chain combines TRBV6-4 with TRBJ1-2, with TRBD1 identical over 8 bases. This CDR3 is 14 amino acids long. The J segment lost 6 bases and the V segment lost 0 bases, leaving 3 bases of the junction unmatched. Germline assignment: CDR1 MRHNA and CDR2 SNTAGT. The CDR3 reads CASSDSTGADGYTF. The CDR3 nucleotides are TGTGCCAGCAGTGACTCGACAGGGGCGGATGGCTACACCTTC.

J is TRBJ2-7 and V is TRBV4-1; 8 nucleotides match TRBD1. This CDR3 has 15 residues. The germline CDR1 and CDR2 sequences are MGHRA and YSYEKL. Unmatched junction bases numbered 10, after V lost 4 bases and J lost 5 bases. Written as DNA, the CDR3 is TGCGCCAGCAGCCCGTACAGGGGGTCCCGCCACGAGCAGTACTTC. Its protein is CASSPYRGSRHEQYF.

This chain links TRBV7-9 with TRBJ2-2; D call uncertain. CDR1 and CDR2 from the germline V gene are SEHNR and FQNEAQ (reference sequence). Trimming removed 5 bases from V and 0 bases from J, with 13 bases in between. The CDR3 totals 16 residues. The CDR3 loop reads CASSPPAGPNTGELFF. Here the CDR3 DNA reads TGTGCCAGCAGCCCACCAGCAGGACCGAACACCGGGGAGCTGTTTTTT.

CDR3 nucleotides: TGTGCCAGCAGCCCCAACACAGATACGCAGTATTTT. Amino acids: CASSPNTDTQYF. J is TRBJ2-3 and V is TRBV16; D uncertain. The CDR3 extends over 12 amino acids. Per the germline V gene, CDR1 is KGHSY and CDR2 is FQNENV. The V end lost 4 bases, the J end lost 2 bases, and 4 bases lay between the germline ends.